Presented here are 3 T cell receptor beta chains from one specimen sequenced in a study of T cell responses to AZD1222 COVID-19 vaccine. Libraries were prepared by immunoSEQ multiplex PCR; TCRdb keeps only in-frame clonotypes and omits some of them. The sample lists 150,000 or so clones; approximately 90% were seen once. The sequenced sample was peripheral blood, obtained 28 days after the second AZD1222 dose. These receptors were obtained from an adult who received the AZD1222 COVID-19 vaccine.

In its sample, this clone was seen once. This rearrangement joins TRBV3-1 (or the pseudogene TRBV3-2) to TRBJ1-5, with unresolved D. The CDR3 spans 15 residues. Germline V CDR1 and CDR2: LGHDT, YNNKEL (reference sequence). Trimming took 2 bases from V and 4 from J, leaving 12 bases between them. For the CDR3, the DNA is TGTGCCAGCAGCCAAAGCCCAGCGTCAAATCAGCCCCAGCATTTT. Translating it yields CASSQSPASNQPQHF.

This rearrangement joins TRBV21-1 to TRBJ1-2; TRBD1 is taken as the D call from the table, unchecked against the DNA. TRBV21-1 counts as a pseudogene. The CDR3 has 14 amino acids. The DNA of the CDR3 is TGTGCCAGCAGCAACGAACAGGGTCTAGGGGGCTACACCTTC. Protein sequence: CASSNEQGLGGYTF.

The chain combines TRBV6-5 with TRBJ1-3, with TRBD1 as a possible D gene (5 bases). V was clipped by 6 bases and J by 0 bases, with 12 bases between them. Germline CDR1 MNHEY, CDR2 SVGAGI. This CDR3 comprises 15 residues. CDR3 DNA sequence: TGTGCCAGCAGCCTACAGGCCGCCTCTGGAAACACCATATATTTT. Protein sequence: CASSLQAASGNTIYF.